This entry features one T cell receptor beta chain sequence. The sample comes from a study of technical replicates of blood from a few donors. Sequenced by immunoSEQ multiplex PCR; TCRdb stores in-frame clones only, minus some. The sample contains tens of thousands of clones, approximately 96% of which appear only once. Sequences were obtained from T cells isolated from PBMCs. The receptor was derived from a human donor in good health.

The CDR3 sequence is CAISGWTSGESNEQFF. DNA for the CDR3: TGTGCCATCAGCGGATGGACTAGCGGGGAATCCAATGAGCAGTTCTTC. This chain uses TRBV10-3 with TRBJ2-1; TRBD2 matches at 12 bases. Germline V gene data show CDR1 as ENHRY and CDR2 as SYGVKD. With V trimmed by 6 bases and J by 6 bases, 9 bases remained unmatched. The length of the CDR3 is 16 residues.